The 19 T cell receptor beta chains in this list originate from one sample, sequenced in a study of blood T cell repertoires in COVID-19. Only in-frame clones appear in the TCRdb table, and some are missing; sequencing was by immunoSEQ multiplex PCR. The sample yields 250,000 to 350,000 clones, around 90% seen once. Sequencing was performed on PBMCs or T cells enriched from blood (not recorded which). The receptors come from a woman aged 25 to 39 who had recovered from COVID-19.

This chain uses TRBV25-1 with TRBJ2-5; TRBD1 might be the D (6 bases). The length of the CDR3 is 12 residues. Germline lookup yields CDR1 MGHDK and CDR2 SYGVNS. With 5 bases removed from V and 7 bases from J, the gap between germline ends came to 11 bases. In DNA, the CDR3 is TGTGCCAGCAGTTCCCAGACAGGGACCCAGTACTTC. Its protein product is CASSSQTGTQYF.

This clone occurred once. The V and J genes are TRBV19 and TRBJ1-6, with D possibly being TRBD1 (6 bases). The CDR3 runs to 12 residues. V was pared by 9 bases and J by 7 bases, with 10 bases between. Germline V gives CDR1 LNHDA, CDR2 SQIVND (reference sequence). CDR3 bases: TGTGCCAGCCATCAGGGGAATTCACCCCTCCACTTT. Translating gives CASHQGNSPLHF. The whole variable domain, filled in from reference TRBV19 and TRBJ1-6, reads DGGITQSPKYLFRKEGQNVTLSCEQNLNHDAMYWYRQDPGQGLRLIYYSQIVNDFQKGDIAEGYSVSREKKESFPLTVTSAQKNPTAFYLCASHQGNSPLHFGNGTRLTVT.

The chain recombines TRBV9 with TRBJ1-2; TRBD1 matches 8 bases. The germline V gene encodes CDR1 SGDLS and CDR2 YYNGEE. This CDR3 comprises 16 residues. V shed 0 bases, J shed 8 bases, and the junction held 12 bases outside the gene matches. The CDR3 loop reads CASSVGDRPHTGGYTF. DNA for the CDR3: TGTGCCAGCAGCGTAGGGGACAGGCCCCACACCGGCGGCTACACCTTC. Complete variable domain (other parts from reference TRBV9 and TRBJ1-2): DSGVTQTPKHLITATGQRVTLRCSPRSGDLSVYWYQQSLDQGLQFLIQYYNGEERAKGNILERFSAQQFPDLHSELNLSSLELGDSALYFCASSVGDRPHTGGYTFGSGTRLTVV.

V usage is TRBV6-6 and J usage is TRBJ2-7; perhaps TRBD1 as D (6 bases). CDR1 MNHNY and CDR2 SVGAGI come from the germline V gene (reference sequence). V was clipped by 5 bases and J by 6 bases, with 20 bases between them. The CDR3 is made up of 15 amino acids. CDR3 loop: CASSPVSLLGGEQYF. Written as DNA, the CDR3 is TGTGCCAGCAGTCCCGTATCTCTATTAGGGGGCGAGCAGTACTTC.

The V gene is TRBV27, the J gene TRBJ2-7; 7 nucleotides match TRBD1. The CDR3 length is 13 residues. CDR1 MNHEY and CDR2 SMNVEV come from the germline V gene (reference sequence). The V and J ends lost 4 bases and 5 bases, in that order; junction bases with no gene match: 5. The CDR3 bases are TGTGCCAGCAGTTCCCTTACAGGGGACGAGCAGTACTTC. Translating gives CASSSLTGDEQYF.

The rearrangement links TRBV6-1 to TRBJ1-2; 10 bases are a match to TRBD1. Germline V lookup: CDR1 MNHNS, CDR2 SASEGT. This CDR3 is built from 20 residues. V shed 0 bases and J 4 bases; nucleotides not matched to a gene: 17. The chain's CDR3 is CASSEADRPGQGKAGYGYTF. The DNA of the CDR3 is TGTGCCAGCAGTGAAGCGGATCGGCCGGGACAGGGGAAGGCGGGCTATGGCTACACCTTC.

This sequence joins TRBV7-2 and TRBJ2-2, with 12 nucleotides matching TRBD2. The CDR3 is 15 residues long. CDR1 and CDR2 from the germline V gene are SGHTA and FQGNSA. J was trimmed by 4 bases and V by 8 bases; bases with no gene match: 5. CDR3 region: CASRWTSGITGELFF. CDR3 DNA sequence: TGTGCCAGCCGCTGGACTAGCGGGATCACCGGGGAGCTGTTTTTT.

This clone was picked up one time. V is TRBV9 and J is TRBJ1-2; D gene uncertain. The germline gives CDR1 SGDLS, CDR2 YYNGEE. The CDR3 runs to 12 residues. V dropped 0 bases and J dropped 8 bases, with 8 bases sitting between them. In DNA, the CDR3 is TGTGCCAGCAGCGTAGGCATTGGCGGCTACACCTTC. Translated, it gives CASSVGIGGYTF.

This clone was observed a single time. V and J are TRBV3-1 (or the pseudogene TRBV3-2) and TRBJ1-1; D not certain. The V and J ends lost 1 base and 2 bases respectively, with 8 bases between them. The CDR3 is 14 amino acids. CDR1 and CDR2 (germline): LGHDT, YNNKEL (reference sequence). The CDR3 is CASSQGQANTEAFF. The CDR3 nucleotides read TGTGCCAGCAGCCAAGGCCAGGCCAACACTGAAGCTTTCTTT.

The CDR3 protein is CASSFWSGGPGELFF. CDR3 nucleotide sequence: TGTGCCAGCAGCTTTTGGTCGGGGGGGCCCGGGGAGCTGTTTTTT. The chain employs TRBV5-4 and TRBJ2-2; the match to TRBD2 covers 8 bases. CDR1 and CDR2 from the germline V gene are SGHNT and YYREEE (reference sequence). V lost 2 bases to trimming and J lost 6 bases; unmatched junction nucleotides: 6. The CDR3 consists of 15 residues. The full variable domain, with the rest looked up from reference TRBV5-4 and TRBJ2-2, is ETGVTQSPTHLIKTRGQQVTLRCSSQSGHNTVSWYQQALGQGPQFIFQYYREEENGRGNFPPRFSGLQFPNYSSELNVNALELDDSALYLCASSFWSGGPGELFFGEGSRLTVL.

V usage is TRBV15 and J usage is TRBJ1-3; unclear D gene. V was cut by 3 bases and J by 4 bases, with 10 bases left in between. Germline loops: CDR1 LNHNV, CDR2 YYDKDF (reference sequence). This CDR3 spans 14 amino acids. Written as DNA, the CDR3 is TGTGCCACCAGCAGCCCCAAACGGGGAAACACCATATATTTT. Amino acids: CATSSPKRGNTIYF.

The CDR3 nucleotides are TGCGCCAGCAGCTGGAACCAGGGATCCAACACTGAAGCTTTCTTT. Amino acids: CASSWNQGSNTEAFF. This sequence joins TRBV5-1 and TRBJ1-1; D is possibly TRBD1 (5 bases). The CDR3 sequence is 15 residues long. V was clipped by 3 bases and J by 2 bases, with 14 bases between them. Looked up from germline, CDR1 is SGHRS and CDR2 is YFSETQ.

This chain joins TRBV7-9 and TRBJ1-2; 8 nucleotides agree with TRBD1. The V gene end was trimmed by 5 bases and the J gene end by 7 bases; junction bases not matched to a gene: 9. Germline lookup yields CDR1 SEHNR and CDR2 FQNEAQ (reference sequence). This CDR3 contains 14 residues. CDR3 in amino acids: CASSPDRGLSGYTF. For the CDR3, the DNA is TGTGCCAGCAGCCCAGACAGGGGCTTAAGTGGCTACACCTTC.

Regarding this clone: The same CDR3 can be traced to other DNA sequences in this sample. This chain links TRBV12-3 or TRBV12-4 with TRBJ2-2; the D is unclear. V was pared by 6 bases and J by 5 bases, with 10 bases between. This CDR3 comprises 13 residues. CDR3 in amino acids: CASSSLSTGELFF. CDR3 DNA sequence: TGTGCCAGCAGCTCCCTGTCTACCGGGGAGCTGTTTTTT.

This clone was seen a few times. The chain combines TRBV7-9 with TRBJ2-7; the D gene is possibly TRBD2 (5 bases). Trimming removed 4 bases from V and 0 bases from J, with 16 bases in between. Germline values: CDR1 SEHNR, CDR2 FQNEAQ (reference sequence). The CDR3 runs to 16 residues. The CDR3, as DNA: TGTGCCAGCAGCTCTCGAGGGTCTTACTCCTCCTACGAGCAGTACTTC. Translated: CASSSRGSYSSYEQYF. The full variable domain, rest sourced from reference TRBV7-9 and TRBJ2-7, is DTGVSQNPRHKITKRGQNVTFRCDPISEHNRLYWYRQTLGQGPEFLTYFQNEAQLEKSRLLSDRFSAERPKGSFSTLEIQRTEQGDSAMYLCASSSRGSYSSYEQYFGPGTRLTVT.

The chain has TRBV6-5 and TRBJ2-7, with 7 bases matching TRBD1. The CDR3 has 15 amino acids. Germline V gene sequence: CDR1 MNHEY, CDR2 SVGAGI. Trimming at V came to 4 bases and at J to 2 bases, leaving 8 bases not matched to a gene. The CDR3 sequence: CASSFGPGQTYEQYF. CDR3 nucleotide sequence: TGTGCCAGCAGTTTCGGTCCGGGACAGACCTACGAGCAGTACTTC.

The chain links TRBV7-9 to TRBJ1-3, with D perhaps TRBD1 (5 bases). The length of the CDR3 is 15 residues. Germline V gene sequence: CDR1 SEHNR, CDR2 FQNEAQ (reference sequence). Trimming stripped 1 base from V and 0 bases from J, with 7 bases between. The CDR3 loop reads CASSLGGPSGNTIYF. CDR3 DNA: TGTGCCAGCAGCTTAGGGGGCCCCTCTGGAAACACCATATATTTT. Full variable domain (outside the CDR3, taken from reference TRBV7-9 and TRBJ1-3): DTGVSQNPRHKITKRGQNVTFRCDPISEHNRLYWYRQTLGQGPEFLTYFQNEAQLEKSRLLSDRFSAERPKGSFSTLEIQRTEQGDSAMYLCASSLGGPSGNTIYFGEGSWLTVV.

The chain links TRBV24-1 to TRBJ2-2; 9 bases line up with TRBD1. V shed 12 bases and J 7 bases; nucleotides not matched to a gene: 2. This CDR3 contains 11 residues. Per the germline V gene, CDR1 is KGHDR and CDR2 is SFDVKD. The DNA for the CDR3 is TGTGCCGCGGGACAGGGCGGGGAGCTGTTTTTT. Translation gives CAAGQGGELFF.

The chain uses TRBV4-1 and TRBJ2-3; 11 bases agree with TRBD2. The CDR3 runs 17 residues. V was clipped by 5 bases and J by 4 bases; unmatched bases: 11. CDR1 is MGHRA and CDR2 is YSYEKL in the germline V gene. The CDR3 is CASSYRHGTSGSDTQYF. In DNA form, the CDR3 reads TGCGCCAGCAGCTACAGACACGGGACTAGCGGCTCAGATACGCAGTATTTT.